This entry concerns a single T cell receptor beta chain. Its antigen remains unidentified. Per germline, CDR1 LNHDA and CDR2 SQIVND (reference sequence). V lost 4 bases to trimming and J lost 4 bases; unmatched junction nucleotides: 5. The CDR3 covers 16 residues. A multiplex PCR was run with 60 Vbeta primers and 13 Jbeta primers. Libraries were prepared by immunoSEQ multiplex PCR; TCRdb keeps only in-frame clonotypes and omits some of them. Of 100,000 to 150,000 clones listed, roughly 79% were seen once; the top ten hold 2.2%. This entry comes from a study of cytomegalovirus exposure and HLA in healthy donors. Points from the study as a whole: Rarity characterized most TCR sequences, yet some public TCRs appeared in many donors. A few chains tied to CMV proved CMV antigen-specific in vitro. Most of the TCR beta V segments (in an earlier analysis) were productive either about 90% or about 30% of the time.

Source material: PBMCs. This clonotype was obtained from a woman aged 40 to 50 in good health and CMV-seronegative. This sequence joins TRBV19 and TRBJ2-1; 12 bases match TRBD2. The CDR3 nucleotides are TGTGCCAGTAGTACCCTGACTAGCGGGGGATACAATGAGCAGTTCTTC. Its translation is CASSTLTSGGYNEQFF.